The clone carrying this T cell receptor (beta chain) occurred once. The target antigen is unknown. The method was immunoSEQ multiplex PCR; TCRdb's version includes in-frame clones alone and lacks a portion of them. The table lists roughly 150,000 clones, 92% of them singletons. This sample is part of a study of T cell responses to AZD1222 COVID-19 vaccine. The CDR3 runs 15 residues. The junction had 1 base not matched to a gene; V was cut back by 3 bases and J by 0 bases. Germline V lookup: CDR1 SGHRS, CDR2 YFSETQ. General observations from the study: Only six or seven AZD1222 recipients tested seropositive at baseline. Spike-wide vaccine-associated CD4 TCRs dominated at 160-218 and 743-854. Repertoire sampling occurred only after the peak T cell response.

The chain joins TRBV5-1 to TRBJ2-5; 11 bases agree with TRBD2. The sequence derives from an adult who received the AZD1222 COVID-19 vaccine. Sequenced material: peripheral blood, taken 28 days after the second AZD1222 dose. In DNA form, the CDR3 reads TGCGCCAGCAGCTCTAGCGGGGGGCACCAAGAGACCCAGTACTTC. This translates into CASSSSGGHQETQYF.